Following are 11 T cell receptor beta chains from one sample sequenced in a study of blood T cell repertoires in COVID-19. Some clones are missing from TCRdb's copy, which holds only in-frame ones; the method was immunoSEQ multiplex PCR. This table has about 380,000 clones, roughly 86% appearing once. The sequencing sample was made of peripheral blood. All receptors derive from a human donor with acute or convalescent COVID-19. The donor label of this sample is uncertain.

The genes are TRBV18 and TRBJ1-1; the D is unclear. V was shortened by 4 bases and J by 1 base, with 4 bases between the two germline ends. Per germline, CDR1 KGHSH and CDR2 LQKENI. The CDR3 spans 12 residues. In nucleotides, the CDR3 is TGTGCCAGCTCACTCTCGAACACTGAAGCTTTCTTT. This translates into CASSLSNTEAFF.

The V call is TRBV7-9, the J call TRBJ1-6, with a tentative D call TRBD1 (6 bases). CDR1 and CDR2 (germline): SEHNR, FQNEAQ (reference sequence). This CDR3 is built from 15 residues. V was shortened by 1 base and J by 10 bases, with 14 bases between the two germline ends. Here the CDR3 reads CASSLVGGYASPLHF. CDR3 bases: TGTGCCAGCAGCTTAGTAGGGGGTTATGCGTCACCCCTCCACTTT.

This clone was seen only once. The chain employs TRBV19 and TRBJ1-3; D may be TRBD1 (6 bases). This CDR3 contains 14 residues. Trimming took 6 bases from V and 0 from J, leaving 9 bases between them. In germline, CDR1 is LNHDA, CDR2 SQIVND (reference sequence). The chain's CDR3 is CASSTGSSGNTIYF. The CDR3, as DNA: TGTGCCAGTAGCACAGGGTCCTCTGGAAACACCATATATTTT.

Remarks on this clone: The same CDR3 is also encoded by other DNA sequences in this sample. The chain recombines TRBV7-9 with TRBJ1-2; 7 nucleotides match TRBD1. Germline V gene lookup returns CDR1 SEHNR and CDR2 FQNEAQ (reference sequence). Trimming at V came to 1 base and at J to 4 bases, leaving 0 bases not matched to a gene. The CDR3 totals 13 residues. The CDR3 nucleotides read TGTGCCAGCAGCTTAGACAGGGGCTATGGCTACACCTTC. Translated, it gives CASSLDRGYGYTF.

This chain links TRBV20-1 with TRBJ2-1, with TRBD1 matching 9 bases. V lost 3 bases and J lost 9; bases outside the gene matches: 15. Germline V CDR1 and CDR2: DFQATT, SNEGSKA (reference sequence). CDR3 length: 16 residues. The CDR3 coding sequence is TGCAGTGCTAGTGGCGCGGGGACAGGGATCCCGGGTGAGCAGTTCTTC. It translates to CSASGAGTGIPGEQFF.

This chain's CDR3 is CASRSSGATDTQYF. CDR3 bases: TGTGCCAGCCGTAGTTCGGGAGCGACAGATACGCAGTATTTT. This chain connects TRBV3-1 (or the pseudogene TRBV3-2) to TRBJ2-3; D perhaps matches TRBD2 (6 bases). The germline V gene has CDR1 LGHDT and CDR2 YNNKEL (reference sequence). The CDR3 is 14 residues long. V was cut by 8 bases and J by 3 bases, with 15 bases left in between.

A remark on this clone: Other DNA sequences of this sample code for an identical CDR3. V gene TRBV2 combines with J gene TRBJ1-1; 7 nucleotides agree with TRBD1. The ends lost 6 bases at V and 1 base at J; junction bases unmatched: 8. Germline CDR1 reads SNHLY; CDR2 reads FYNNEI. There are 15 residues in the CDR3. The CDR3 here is CASRARQGTNTEAFF. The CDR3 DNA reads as TGTGCCAGCAGGGCCAGACAGGGAACGAACACTGAAGCTTTCTTT.

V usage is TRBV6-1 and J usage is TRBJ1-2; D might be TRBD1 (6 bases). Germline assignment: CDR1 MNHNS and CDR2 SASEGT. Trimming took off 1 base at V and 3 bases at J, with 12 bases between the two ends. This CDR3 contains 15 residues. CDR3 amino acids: CASSEENRVYYGYTF. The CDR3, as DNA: TGTGCCAGCAGTGAAGAAAACAGGGTTTACTATGGCTACACCTTC.

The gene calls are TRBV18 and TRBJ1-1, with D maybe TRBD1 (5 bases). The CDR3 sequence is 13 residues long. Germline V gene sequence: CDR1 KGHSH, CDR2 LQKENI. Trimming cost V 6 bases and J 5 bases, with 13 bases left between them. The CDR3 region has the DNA TGTGCCAGCTCGCAACTCGACAGAACTGAAGCTTTCTTT. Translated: CASSQLDRTEAFF.

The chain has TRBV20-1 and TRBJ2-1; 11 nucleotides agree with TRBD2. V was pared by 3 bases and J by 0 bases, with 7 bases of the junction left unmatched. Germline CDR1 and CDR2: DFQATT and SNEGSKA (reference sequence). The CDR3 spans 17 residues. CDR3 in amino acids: CSASPLAGGRSYNEQFF. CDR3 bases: TGCAGTGCTAGTCCCTTAGCGGGGGGGCGCTCCTACAATGAGCAGTTCTTC.

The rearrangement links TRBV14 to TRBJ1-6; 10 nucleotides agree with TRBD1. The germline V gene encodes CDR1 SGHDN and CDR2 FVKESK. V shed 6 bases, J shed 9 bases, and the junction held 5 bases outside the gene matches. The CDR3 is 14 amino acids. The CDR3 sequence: CASSKGTGVSPLHF. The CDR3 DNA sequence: TGTGCCAGCAGTAAGGGGACAGGGGTTTCACCCCTCCACTTT.